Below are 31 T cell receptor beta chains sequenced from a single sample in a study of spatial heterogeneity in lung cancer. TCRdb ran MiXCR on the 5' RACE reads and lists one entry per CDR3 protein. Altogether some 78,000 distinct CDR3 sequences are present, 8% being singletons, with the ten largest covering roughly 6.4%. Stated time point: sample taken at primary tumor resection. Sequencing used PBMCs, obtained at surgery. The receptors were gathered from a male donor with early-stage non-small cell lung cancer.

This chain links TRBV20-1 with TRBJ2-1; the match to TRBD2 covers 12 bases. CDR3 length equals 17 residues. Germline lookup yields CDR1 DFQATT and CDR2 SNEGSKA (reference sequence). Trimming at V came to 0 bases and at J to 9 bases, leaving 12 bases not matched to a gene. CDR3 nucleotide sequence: TGCAGTGCTAGAGATGTTGGCCTAGCGGGAGGGTCTGGTGAGCAGTTCTTC. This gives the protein CSARDVGLAGGSGEQFF.

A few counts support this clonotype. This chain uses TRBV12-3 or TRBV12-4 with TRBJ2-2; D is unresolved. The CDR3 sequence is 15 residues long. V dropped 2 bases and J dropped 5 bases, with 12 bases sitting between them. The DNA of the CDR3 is TGTGCCAGCAGTTTATACGGGCGCAGGACCGGGGAGCTGTTTTTT. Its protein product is CASSLYGRRTGELFF.

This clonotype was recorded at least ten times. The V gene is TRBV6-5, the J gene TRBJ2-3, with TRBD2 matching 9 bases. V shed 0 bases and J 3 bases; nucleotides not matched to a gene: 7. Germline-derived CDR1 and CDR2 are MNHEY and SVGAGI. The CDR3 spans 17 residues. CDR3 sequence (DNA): TGTGCCAGCAGTTACTCAGTACTGGGACTAGCAACAGATACGCAGTATTTT. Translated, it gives CASSYSVLGLATDTQYF.

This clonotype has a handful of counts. CDR3 bases: TGTGCCAGCAGCTTACCGCAGCGGGGCTACACCTTC. Translating gives CASSLPQRGYTF. This sequence joins TRBV7-2 and TRBJ1-2, with D uncertain. The germline V gene encodes CDR1 SGHTA and CDR2 FQGNSA. The CDR3 has 12 residues. V lost 2 bases and J 8 bases, leaving 9 bases between the germline ends. The whole variable domain, remainder taken from reference TRBV7-2 and TRBJ1-2, is GAGVSQSPSNKVTEKGKDVELRCDPISGHTALYWYRQSLGQGLEFLIYFQGNSAPDKSGLPSDRFSAERTGGSVSTLTIQRTQQEDSAVYLCASSLPQRGYTFGSGTRLTVV.

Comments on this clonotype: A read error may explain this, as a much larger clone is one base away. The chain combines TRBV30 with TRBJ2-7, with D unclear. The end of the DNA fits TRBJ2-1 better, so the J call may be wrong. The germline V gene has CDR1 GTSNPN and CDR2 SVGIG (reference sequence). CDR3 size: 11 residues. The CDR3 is CAWLSALEQFF. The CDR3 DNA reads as TGTGCCTGGCTCTCCGCACTCGAGCAGTTCTTC.

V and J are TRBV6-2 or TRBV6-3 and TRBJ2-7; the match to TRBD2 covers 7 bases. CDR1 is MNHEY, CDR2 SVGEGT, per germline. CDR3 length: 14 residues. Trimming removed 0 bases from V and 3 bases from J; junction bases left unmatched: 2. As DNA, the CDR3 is TGTGCCAGCAGTTACTCCGGGACTAACTACGAGCAGTACTTC. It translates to CASSYSGTNYEQYF.

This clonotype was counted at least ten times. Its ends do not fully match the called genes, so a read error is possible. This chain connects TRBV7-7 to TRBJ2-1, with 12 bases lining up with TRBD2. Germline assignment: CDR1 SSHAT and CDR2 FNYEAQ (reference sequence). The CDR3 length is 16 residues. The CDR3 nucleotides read TGTGCTAGCAGCCTCACGACTAGCGGGAGATTAAGTGAGCAGTTCTTC. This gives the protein CASSLTTSGRLSEQFF.

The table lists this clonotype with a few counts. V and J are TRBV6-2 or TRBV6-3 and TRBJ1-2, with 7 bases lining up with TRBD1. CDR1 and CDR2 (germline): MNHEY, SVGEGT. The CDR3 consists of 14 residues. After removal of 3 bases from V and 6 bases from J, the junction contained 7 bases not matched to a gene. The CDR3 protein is CASSYWDRPDGYTF. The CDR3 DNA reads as TGTGCCAGCAGTTATTGGGACAGACCCGATGGCTACACCTTC.

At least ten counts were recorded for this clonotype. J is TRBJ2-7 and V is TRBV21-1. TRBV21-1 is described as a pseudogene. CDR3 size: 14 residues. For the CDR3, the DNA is TGTGCCAGCAGCCTTAAGGACGACTGCTACGAGCAGTACTTC. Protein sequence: CASSLKDDCYEQYF.

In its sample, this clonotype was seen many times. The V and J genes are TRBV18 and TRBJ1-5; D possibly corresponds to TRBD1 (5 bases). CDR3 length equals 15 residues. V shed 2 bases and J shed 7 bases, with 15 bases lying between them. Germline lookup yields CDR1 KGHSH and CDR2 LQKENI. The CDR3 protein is CASSPERGAGQPQHF. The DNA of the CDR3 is TGTGCCAGCTCACCAGAGAGGGGCGCGGGGCAGCCCCAGCATTTT.

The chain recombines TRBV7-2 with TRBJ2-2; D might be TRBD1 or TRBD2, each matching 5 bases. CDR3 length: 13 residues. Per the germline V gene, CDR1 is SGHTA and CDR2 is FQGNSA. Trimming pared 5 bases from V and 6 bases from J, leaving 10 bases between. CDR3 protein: CASSPMGAGELFF. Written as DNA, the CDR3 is TGTGCCAGCAGCCCCATGGGGGCCGGGGAGCTGTTTTTT.

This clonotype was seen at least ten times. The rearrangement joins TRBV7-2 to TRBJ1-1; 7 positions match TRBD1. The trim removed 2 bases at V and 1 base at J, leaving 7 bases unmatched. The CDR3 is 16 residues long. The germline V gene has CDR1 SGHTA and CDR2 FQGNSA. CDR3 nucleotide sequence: TGTGCCAGCAGCTTAAGACAGGGTCGGGAGAACACTGAAGCTTTCTTT. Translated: CASSLRQGRENTEAFF.

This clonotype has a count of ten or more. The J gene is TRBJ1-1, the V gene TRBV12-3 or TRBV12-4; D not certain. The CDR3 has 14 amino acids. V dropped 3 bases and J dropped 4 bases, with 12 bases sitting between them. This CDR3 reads CASSFAESGTEAFF. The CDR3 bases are TGTGCCAGCAGTTTCGCTGAGAGCGGCACTGAAGCTTTCTTT.

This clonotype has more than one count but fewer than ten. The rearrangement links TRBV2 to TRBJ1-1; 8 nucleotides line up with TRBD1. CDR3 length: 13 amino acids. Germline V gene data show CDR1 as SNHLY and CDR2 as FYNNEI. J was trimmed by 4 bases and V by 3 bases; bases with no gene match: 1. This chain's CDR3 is CASSDDRGTEAFF. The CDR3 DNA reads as TGTGCCAGCAGTGATGACAGGGGCACTGAAGCTTTCTTT.

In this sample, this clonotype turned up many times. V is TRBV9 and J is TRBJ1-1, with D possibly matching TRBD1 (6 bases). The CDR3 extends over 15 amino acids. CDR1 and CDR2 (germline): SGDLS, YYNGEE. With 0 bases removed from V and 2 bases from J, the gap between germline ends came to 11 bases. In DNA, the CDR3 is TGTGCCAGCAGCGTAGAGGCAGGGGCTAACACTGAAGCTTTCTTT. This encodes CASSVEAGANTEAFF.

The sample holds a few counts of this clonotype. The DNA of the CDR3 is TGTGCCAGCAGCCCCGGGCGGGGGCCGAATGAGCAGTTCTTC. Amino acids: CASSPGRGPNEQFF. This chain joins TRBV3-1 and TRBJ2-1, with D possibly being TRBD2 (7 bases). This CDR3 spans 14 amino acids. Looked up from germline, CDR1 is LGHDT and CDR2 is YNNKEL (reference sequence). V lost 4 bases and J lost 7, with 14 bases in between.

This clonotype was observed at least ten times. CDR3: CSVNRLGSYGYTF. The CDR3 DNA follows: TGCAGCGTTAACCGTCTGGGAAGCTATGGCTACACCTTC. The chain joins TRBV29-1 to TRBJ1-2, with D hard to call. CDR3 length equals 13 residues. Trimming cost V 5 bases and J 4 bases, with 14 bases left between them. CDR1 and CDR2 from the germline V gene are SQVTM and ANQGSEA.

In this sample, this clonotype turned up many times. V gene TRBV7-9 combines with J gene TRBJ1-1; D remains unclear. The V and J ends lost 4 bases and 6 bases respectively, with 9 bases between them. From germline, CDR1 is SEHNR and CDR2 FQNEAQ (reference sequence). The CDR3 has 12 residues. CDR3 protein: CASSSTVSEAFF. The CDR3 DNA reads TGTGCCAGCAGCTCGACCGTCTCTGAAGCTTTCTTT.

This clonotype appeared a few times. The DNA for the CDR3 is TGTGCCAGCAGTTTAGAAAAGCGGGAGAGAACCGGGGAGCTGTTTTTT. As protein: CASSLEKRERTGELFF. The V call is TRBV27, the J call TRBJ2-2; TRBD2 matches at 8 bases. The germline CDR1 and CDR2 sequences are MNHEY and SMNVEV (reference sequence). V gave up 2 bases and J gave up 5 bases; unmatched junction bases: 7. The CDR3 runs to 16 residues.

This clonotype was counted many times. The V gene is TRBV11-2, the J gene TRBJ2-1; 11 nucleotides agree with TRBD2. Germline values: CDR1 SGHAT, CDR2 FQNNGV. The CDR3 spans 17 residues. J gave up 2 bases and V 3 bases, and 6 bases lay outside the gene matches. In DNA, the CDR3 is TGTGCCAGCAGCTTCGTCCGACTAGCGGGAACCTACAATGAGCAGTTCTTC. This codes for CASSFVRLAGTYNEQFF.

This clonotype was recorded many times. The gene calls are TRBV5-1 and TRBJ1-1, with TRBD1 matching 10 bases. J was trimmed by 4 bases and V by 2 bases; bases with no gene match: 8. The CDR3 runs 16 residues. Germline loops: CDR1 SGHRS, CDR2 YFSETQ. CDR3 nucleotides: TGCGCCAGCAGCTTAGCCGGGACAGGGGACGGCACTGAAGCTTTCTTT. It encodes CASSLAGTGDGTEAFF. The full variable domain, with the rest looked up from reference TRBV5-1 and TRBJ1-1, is KAGVTQTPRYLIKTRGQQVTLSCSPISGHRSVSWYQQTPGQGLQFLFEYFSETQRNKGNFPGRFSGRQFSNSRSEMNVSTLELGDSALYLCASSLAGTGDGTEAFFGQGTRLTVV.

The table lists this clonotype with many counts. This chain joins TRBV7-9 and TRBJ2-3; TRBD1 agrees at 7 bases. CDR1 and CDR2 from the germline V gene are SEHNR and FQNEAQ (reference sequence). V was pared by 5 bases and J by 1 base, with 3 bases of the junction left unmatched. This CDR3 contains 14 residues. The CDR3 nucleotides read TGTGCCAGCAGCCGAGGACAGGGCACAGATACGCAGTATTTT. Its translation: CASSRGQGTDTQYF.

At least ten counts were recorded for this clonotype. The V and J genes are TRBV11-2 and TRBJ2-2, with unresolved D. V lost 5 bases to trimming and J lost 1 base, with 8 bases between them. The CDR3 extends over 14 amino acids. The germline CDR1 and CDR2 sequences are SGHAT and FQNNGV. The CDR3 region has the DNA TGTGCCAGCAGCCATGCAGTGAACACCGGGGAGCTGTTTTTT. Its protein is CASSHAVNTGELFF.

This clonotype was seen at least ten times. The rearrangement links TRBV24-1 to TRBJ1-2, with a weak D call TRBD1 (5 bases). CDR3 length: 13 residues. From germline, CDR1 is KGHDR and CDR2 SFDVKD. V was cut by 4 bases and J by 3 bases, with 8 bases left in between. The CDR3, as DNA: TGTGCCACCAGTGAAGGGGTGGACTATGGCTACACCTTC. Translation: CATSEGVDYGYTF.

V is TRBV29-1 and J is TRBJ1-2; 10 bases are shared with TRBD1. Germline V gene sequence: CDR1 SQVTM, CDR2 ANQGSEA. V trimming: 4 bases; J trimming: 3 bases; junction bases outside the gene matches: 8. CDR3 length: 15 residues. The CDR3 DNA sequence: TGCAGCGTTGTAGACAGGGGGCGCACTGACTATGGCTACACCTTC. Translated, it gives CSVVDRGRTDYGYTF.

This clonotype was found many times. The CDR3 DNA reads as TGCAGCGTTAGGGTGCCGGACAGAGAAGAGACCCAGTACTTC. Protein: CSVRVPDREETQYF. The chain has TRBV29-1 and TRBJ2-5, with D perhaps matching TRBD1 (6 bases). V was trimmed by 5 bases and J by 3 bases, leaving 16 bases between them. CDR1 and CDR2 from the germline V gene are SQVTM and ANQGSEA. This CDR3 comprises 14 residues.

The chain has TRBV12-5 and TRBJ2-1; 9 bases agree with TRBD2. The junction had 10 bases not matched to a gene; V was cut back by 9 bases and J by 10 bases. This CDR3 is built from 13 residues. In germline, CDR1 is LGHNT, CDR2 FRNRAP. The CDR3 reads CASGLAGLQEQFF. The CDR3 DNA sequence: TGTGCTAGCGGTCTAGCGGGGCTGCAGGAGCAGTTCTTC.

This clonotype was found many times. The CDR3 is CSVLPGQGEAFF. CDR3 DNA sequence: TGCAGCGTGCTACCGGGACAGGGGGAAGCTTTCTTT. The J gene is TRBJ1-1, the V gene TRBV29-1, with 10 bases lining up with TRBD1. Trimming removed 6 bases from V and 8 bases from J; junction bases left unmatched: 6. The CDR3 consists of 12 residues. The germline gives CDR1 SQVTM, CDR2 ANQGSEA.

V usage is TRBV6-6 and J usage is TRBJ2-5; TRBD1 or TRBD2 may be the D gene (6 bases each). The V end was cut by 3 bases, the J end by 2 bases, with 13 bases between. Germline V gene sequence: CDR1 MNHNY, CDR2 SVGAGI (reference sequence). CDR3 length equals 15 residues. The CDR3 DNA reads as TGTGCCAGCAGTTATCTAACAGGGAGGCAAGAGACCCAGTACTTC. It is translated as CASSYLTGRQETQYF.

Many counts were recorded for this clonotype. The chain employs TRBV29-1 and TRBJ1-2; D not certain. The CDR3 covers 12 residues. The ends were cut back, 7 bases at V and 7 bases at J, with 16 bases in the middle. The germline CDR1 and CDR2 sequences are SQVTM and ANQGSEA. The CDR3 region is CSDWSSSSGYTF. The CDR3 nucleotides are TGCAGCGACTGGTCCTCCTCGTCTGGCTACACCTTC.

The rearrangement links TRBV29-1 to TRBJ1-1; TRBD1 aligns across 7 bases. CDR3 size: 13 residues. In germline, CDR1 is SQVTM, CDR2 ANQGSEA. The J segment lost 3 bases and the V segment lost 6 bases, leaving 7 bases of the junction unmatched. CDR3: CSVTLQGHTEAFF. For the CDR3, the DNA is TGCAGCGTCACCTTACAGGGGCACACTGAAGCTTTCTTT.